Many counts were recorded for the clone carrying this T cell receptor (beta chain). Its specificity is unknown. These data belong to a study of blood T cells in healthy people across ages. V was clipped by 1 base and J by 4 bases; unmatched bases: 9. CDR3 size: 16 residues. From germline, CDR1 is LNHNV and CDR2 YYDKDF (reference sequence). Each sample gave at least 7 million isolated PBMCs. A second PCR of about 6 to 11 cycles used a sample-barcoded 5' primer and a J-beta primer mix. Each cDNA molecule was tagged by a template-switch adaptor with 12 random nucleotides. TCRdb itself ran the 5' RACE reads through MiXCR, one entry per CDR3 protein. The table has hundreds of thousands of distinct CDR3 sequences, 29% seen once; the top ten hold 15% to 20%. Study-level points and caveats: Naive T cell percentage strongly correlated with TCR beta diversity. A roughly linear age-dependent decrease characterized TCR beta diversity per million T cells.

The TCR originated in a woman older than 75 in good health. Sequencing was carried out using blood. The chain recombines TRBV15 with TRBJ2-5; 7 positions agree with TRBD1. CDR3: CATSRAFQGVLETQYF. The CDR3 region has the DNA TGTGCCACCAGCAGAGCCTTCCAGGGGGTTTTAGAGACCCAGTACTTC.